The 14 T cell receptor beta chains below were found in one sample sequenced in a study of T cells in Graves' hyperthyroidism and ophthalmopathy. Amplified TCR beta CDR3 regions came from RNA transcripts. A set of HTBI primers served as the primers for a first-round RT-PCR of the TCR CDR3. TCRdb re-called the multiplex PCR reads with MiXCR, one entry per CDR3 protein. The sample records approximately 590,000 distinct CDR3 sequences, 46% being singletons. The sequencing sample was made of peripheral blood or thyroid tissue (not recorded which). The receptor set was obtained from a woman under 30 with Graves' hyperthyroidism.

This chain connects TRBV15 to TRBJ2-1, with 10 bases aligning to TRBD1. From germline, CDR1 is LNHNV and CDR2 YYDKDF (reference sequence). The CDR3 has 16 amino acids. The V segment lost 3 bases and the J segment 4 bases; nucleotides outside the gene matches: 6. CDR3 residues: CATSSQDRGKYNEQFF. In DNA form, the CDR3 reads TGTGCCACCAGCAGCCAGGACAGGGGGAAGTACAATGAGCAGTTCTTC.

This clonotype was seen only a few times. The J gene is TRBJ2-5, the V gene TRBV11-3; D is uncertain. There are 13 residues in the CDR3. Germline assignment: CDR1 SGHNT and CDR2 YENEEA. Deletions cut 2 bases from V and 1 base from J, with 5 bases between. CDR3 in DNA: TGTGCCAGCAGCTTACAGCGCCAAGAGACCCAGTACTTC. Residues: CASSLQRQETQYF.

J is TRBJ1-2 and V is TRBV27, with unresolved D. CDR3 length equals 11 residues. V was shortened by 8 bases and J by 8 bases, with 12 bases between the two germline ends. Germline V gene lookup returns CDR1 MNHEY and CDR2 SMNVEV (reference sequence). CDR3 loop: CASLVLGGYTF. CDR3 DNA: TGTGCCAGCTTAGTCCTCGGGGGCTACACCTTC.

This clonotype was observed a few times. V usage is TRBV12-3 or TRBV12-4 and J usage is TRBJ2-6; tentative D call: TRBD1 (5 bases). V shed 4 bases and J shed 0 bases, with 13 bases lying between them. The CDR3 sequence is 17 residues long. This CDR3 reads CASSYRQLYSGANVLTF. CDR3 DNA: TGTGCCAGCAGTTATCGACAGCTCTACTCTGGGGCCAACGTCCTGACTTTC.

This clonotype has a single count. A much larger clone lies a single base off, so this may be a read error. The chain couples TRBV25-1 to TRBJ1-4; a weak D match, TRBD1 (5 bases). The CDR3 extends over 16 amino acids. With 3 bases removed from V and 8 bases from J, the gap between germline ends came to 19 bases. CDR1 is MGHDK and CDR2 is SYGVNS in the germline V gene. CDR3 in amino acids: CASSESTGRVGEKLFF. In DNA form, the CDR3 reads TGTGCCAGCAGTGAGTCGACGGGCAGGGTGGGCGAAAAACTGTTTTTT. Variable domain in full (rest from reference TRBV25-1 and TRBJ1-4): EADIYQTPRYLVIGTGKKITLECSQTMGHDKMYWYQQDPGMELHLIHYSYGVNSTEKGDLSSESTVSRIRTEHFPLTLESARPSHTSQYLCASSESTGRVGEKLFFGSGTQLSVL.

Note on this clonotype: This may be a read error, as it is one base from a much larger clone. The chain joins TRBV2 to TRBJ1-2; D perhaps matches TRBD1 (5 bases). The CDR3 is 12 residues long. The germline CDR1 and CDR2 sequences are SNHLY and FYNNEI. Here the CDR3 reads CASSSGPYGHTF. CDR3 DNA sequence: TGTGCCAGCAGCTCAGGGCCCTATGGCCACACCTTC.

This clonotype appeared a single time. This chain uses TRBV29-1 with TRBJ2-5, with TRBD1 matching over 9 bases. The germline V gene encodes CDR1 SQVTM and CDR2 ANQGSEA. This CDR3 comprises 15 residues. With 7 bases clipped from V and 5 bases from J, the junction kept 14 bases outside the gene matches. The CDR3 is CSAERDRVLRETQYF. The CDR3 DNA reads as TGCAGCGCGGAACGGGACAGGGTCCTTCGTGAGACCCAGTACTTC.

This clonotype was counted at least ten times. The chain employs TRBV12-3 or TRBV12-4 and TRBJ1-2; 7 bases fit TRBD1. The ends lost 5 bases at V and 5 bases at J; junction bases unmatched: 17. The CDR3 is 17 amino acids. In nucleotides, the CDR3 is TGTGCCAGCAGTCCCACATCCTTTGACAGGGTGGGGTATGGCTACACCTTC. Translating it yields CASSPTSFDRVGYGYTF.

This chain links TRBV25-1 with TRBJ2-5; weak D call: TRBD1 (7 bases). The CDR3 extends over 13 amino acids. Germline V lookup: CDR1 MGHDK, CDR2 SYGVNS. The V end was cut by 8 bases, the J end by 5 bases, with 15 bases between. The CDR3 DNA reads TGTGCCAGCGGTCACAGGGGAGGCGAGACCCAGTACTTC. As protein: CASGHRGGETQYF. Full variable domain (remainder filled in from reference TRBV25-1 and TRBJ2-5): EADIYQTPRYLVIGTGKKITLECSQTMGHDKMYWYQQDPGMELHLIHYSYGVNSTEKGDLSSESTVSRIRTEHFPLTLESARPSHTSQYLCASGHRGGETQYFGPGTRLLVL.

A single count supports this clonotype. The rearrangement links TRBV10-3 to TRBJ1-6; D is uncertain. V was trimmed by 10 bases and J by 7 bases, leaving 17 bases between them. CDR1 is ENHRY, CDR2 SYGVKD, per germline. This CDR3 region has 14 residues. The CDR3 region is CASRKRSLNSPLHF. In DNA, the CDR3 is TGTGCCAGCAGGAAGAGGAGCCTCAATTCACCCCTCCACTTT.

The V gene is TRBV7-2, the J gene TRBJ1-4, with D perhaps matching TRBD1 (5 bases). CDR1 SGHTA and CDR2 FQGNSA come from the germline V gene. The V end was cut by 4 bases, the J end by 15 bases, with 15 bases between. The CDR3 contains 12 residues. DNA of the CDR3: TGTGCCAGCAGCTCCGGGTCGGGACTGATGTTTTTT. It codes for CASSSGSGLMFF.

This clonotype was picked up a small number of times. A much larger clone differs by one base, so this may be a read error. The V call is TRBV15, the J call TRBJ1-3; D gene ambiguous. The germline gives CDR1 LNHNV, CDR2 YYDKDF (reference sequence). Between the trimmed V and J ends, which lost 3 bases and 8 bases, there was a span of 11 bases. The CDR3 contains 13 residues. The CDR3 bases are TGTGCCACCAGCAGGGGAAGTTGGGACACCATATATTTT. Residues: CATSRGSWDTIYF.

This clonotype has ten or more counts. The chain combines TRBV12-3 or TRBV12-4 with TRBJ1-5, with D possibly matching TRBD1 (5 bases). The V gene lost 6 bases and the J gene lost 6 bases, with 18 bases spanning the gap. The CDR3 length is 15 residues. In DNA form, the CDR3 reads TGTGCCAGCAGCCTGGGACGTGCTAAGGCTCAGCCCCAGCATTTT. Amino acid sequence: CASSLGRAKAQPQHF.

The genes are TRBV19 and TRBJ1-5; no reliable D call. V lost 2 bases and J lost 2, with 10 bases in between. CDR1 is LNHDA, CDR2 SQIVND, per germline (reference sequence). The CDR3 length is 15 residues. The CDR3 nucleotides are TGTGCCAGTAGTATACGTGACGCGGGCAATCAGCCCCAGCATTTT. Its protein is CASSIRDAGNQPQHF.